The clone carrying this T cell receptor beta chain was seen a few times. Clones were read by immunoSEQ multiplex PCR, and TCRdb kept only the in-frame ones, dropping some. The profile covers 45,000 to 60,000 clones, with 70% to 80% appearing a single time and about 2% taken by the ten largest. Time point specified: baseline, week 1 (first vaccination visit). The treatment: pre-vaccination baseline after standard-of-care therapy. This sample was included in a study of a mutant IDH1 vaccine in newly diagnosed glioma. V was shortened by 2 bases and J by 7 bases, with 15 bases between the two germline ends. Per the germline V gene, CDR1 is SGHVS and CDR2 is FQNEAQ. The CDR3 totals 14 residues.

Sequenced material: PBMCs, taken from a glioma patient treated with radiotherapy, temozolomide or both. The origin of this receptor is a woman in her thirties or forties with glioma. The rearrangement links TRBV7-8 to TRBJ2-7; D perhaps matches TRBD1 (5 bases). CDR3 coding DNA: TGTGCCAGCAGCTTAAGGCAGGGAATATGGGAGCAGTACTTC. Protein product: CASSLRQGIWEQYF.